This TCR beta chain was captured by sequencing in a study of blood T cells in healthy people across ages. Study-level points and caveats: Diversity of TCR beta per million T cells declined in a roughly linear way with age.

With regard to this clonotype: The target antigen is unknown.

Combining a sample-barcoded 5' primer with a J-beta primer mix, a second PCR ran for roughly 6 to 12 cycles. TCRdb called the 5' RACE reads again in MiXCR, with one record for every CDR3 protein. The sample carries 380,000 or so distinct CDR3 sequences, about 49% recorded once. CDR3 length equals 13 residues. Trimming took 4 bases from V and 5 from J, leaving 11 bases between them. Germline assignment: CDR1 SNHLY and CDR2 FYNNEI. V and J are TRBV2 and TRBJ1-2, with a tentative D call TRBD1 (5 bases). Material: blood. The sequence was obtained from a man in his 60s in good health. CDR3 nucleotide sequence: TGTGCCAGCAGTGTTGCAGGGCGGTATGGCTACACCTTC. It codes for CASSVAGRYGYTF.